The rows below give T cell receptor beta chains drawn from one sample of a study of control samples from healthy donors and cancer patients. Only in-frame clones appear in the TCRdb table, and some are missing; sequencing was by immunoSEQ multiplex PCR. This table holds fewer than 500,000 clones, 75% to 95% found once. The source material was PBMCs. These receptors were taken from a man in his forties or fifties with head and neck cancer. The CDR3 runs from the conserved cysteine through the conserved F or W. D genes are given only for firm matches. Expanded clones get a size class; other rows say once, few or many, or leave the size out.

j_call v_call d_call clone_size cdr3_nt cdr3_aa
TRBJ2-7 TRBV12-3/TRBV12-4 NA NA TGTGCCAGCAGCACAGGGATCTACGAGCAGTACTTC CASSTGIYEQYF
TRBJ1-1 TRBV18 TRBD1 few TGTGCCAGCTCAATGACAGGGGAAGGCACTGAAGCTTTCTTT CASSMTGEGTEAFF
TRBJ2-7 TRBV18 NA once TGTGCCAGCTCCCAGGGCTCCTACGAGCAGTACTTC CASSQGSYEQYF
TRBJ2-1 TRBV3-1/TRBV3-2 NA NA TGTGCCAGCAGCCGCTTAGACTTCATAGTCGATGAGCAGTTCTTC CASSRLDFIVDEQFF
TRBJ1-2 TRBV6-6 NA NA TGTGCCAGCAGTCAGACGGTGGGGGGGCTTACGCTTCCCTATGGCTACACCTTC CASSQTVGGLTLPYGYTF
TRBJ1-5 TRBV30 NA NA TGTGCCTGGAGGGCCAGTAGCAATCAGCCCCAGCATTTT CAWRASSNQPQHF
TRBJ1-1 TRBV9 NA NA TGTGCCAGCAGCCAAGGACCTAACACTGAAGCTTTCTTT CASSQGPNTEAFF
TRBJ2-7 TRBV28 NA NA TGTGCCAGCAGTTTAGCCGGGACGGGACTGTACGCGCAGTACTTC CASSLAGTGLYAQYF
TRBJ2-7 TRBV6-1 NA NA TGTGCCAGCAGTGAAGCTGGGGGTACCTCCTACGAGCAGTACTTC CASSEAGGTSYEQYF
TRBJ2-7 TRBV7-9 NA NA TGTGCCAGCAGCTTAGAGACAGTCTGGTACGAGCAGTACTTC CASSLETVWYEQYF
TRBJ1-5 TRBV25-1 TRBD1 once TGTGCCAGCAGTGCCGGGGACAGGGGGGCCCTCCCCCAGCATTTT CASSAGDRGALPQHF
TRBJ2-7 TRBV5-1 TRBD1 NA TGCGCCAGCAGCATACAGGGGGCAGCGAACGAGCAGTACTTC CASSIQGAANEQYF
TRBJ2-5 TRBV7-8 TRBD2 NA TGTGCCAGCAGCTTAGCTACCGGGACTAACCAAGAGACCCAGTACTTC CASSLATGTNQETQYF
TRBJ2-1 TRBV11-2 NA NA TGTGCCAGCAGCTTAGCTGGTGAGGCCAATGAGCAGTTCTTC CASSLAGEANEQFF
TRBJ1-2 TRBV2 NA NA TGTGCCAGCAGTGAAGCTCAGGGGTCGGGCTATGGCTACACCTTC CASSEAQGSGYGYTF
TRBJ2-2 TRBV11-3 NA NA TGTGCCAGCAGCTTCGGAGGGGACACCGGGGAGCTGTTTTTT CASSFGGDTGELFF
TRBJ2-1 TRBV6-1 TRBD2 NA TGTGCCAGCAGTGAAGGGCCGGGACTAGCGTCCAATGAGCAGTTCTTC CASSEGPGLASNEQFF
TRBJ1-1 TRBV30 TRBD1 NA TGTGCCTGGACCGGACAGGGGGCCATGAACACTGAAGCTTTCTTT CAWTGQGAMNTEAFF
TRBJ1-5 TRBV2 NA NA TGTGCCAGCAGCGCGCCGTATAGCAATCAGCCCCAGCATTTT CASSAPYSNQPQHF
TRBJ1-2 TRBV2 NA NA TGTGCCAGCAATGACGGGAACTATGGCTACACCTTC CASNDGNYGYTF
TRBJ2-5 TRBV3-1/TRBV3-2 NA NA TGTGCCAGCAGCCCCATGGGCGGGGCCGGAGAGACCCAGTACTTC CASSPMGGAGETQYF
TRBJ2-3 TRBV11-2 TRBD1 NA TGTGCCAGCAGCACCGACCAGGGGGGCACAGATACGCAGTATTTT CASSTDQGGTDTQYF
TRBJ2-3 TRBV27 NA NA TGTGCCAGCAGTCAACCTCCTCCTTTTATCCGCACAGATACGCAGTATTTT CASSQPPPFIRTDTQYF
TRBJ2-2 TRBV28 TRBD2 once TGTGCCAGCAGTTTTAGCGGGGGCCCGTCCGGGGAGCTGTTTTTT CASSFSGGPSGELFF
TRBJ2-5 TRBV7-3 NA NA TGTGCCAGCAGCTTAATAGGCTGGGGAGAGACCCAGTACTTC CASSLIGWGETQYF
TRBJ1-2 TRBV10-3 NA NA TGTGCCATCAGTGAAGTGACAGCATCTAACTATGGCTACACCTTC CAISEVTASNYGYTF
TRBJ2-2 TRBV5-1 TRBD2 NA TGCGCCAGCAGCTTGGCCGCGGGGGGCGGCACCGGGGAGCTGTTTTTT CASSLAAGGGTGELFF
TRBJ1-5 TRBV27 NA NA TGTGCCAGCAGCCCTTACAGGGCTAGCAATCAGCCCCAGCATTTT CASSPYRASNQPQHF
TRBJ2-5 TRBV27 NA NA TGTGCCAGCAGCGCAACTCAAGAGACCCAGTACTTC CASSATQETQYF
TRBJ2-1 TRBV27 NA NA TGTGCCAGCAGTTTAGCCCAACGGCAGTTCTTC CASSLAQRQFF
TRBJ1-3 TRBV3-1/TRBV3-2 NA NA TGTGCCAGCAGCCAAGGGAACACCATATATTTT CASSQGNTIYF
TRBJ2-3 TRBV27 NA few TGTGCCAGCAGTTCGATACTGGAGGTCTGGCAGTATTTT CASSSILEVWQYF
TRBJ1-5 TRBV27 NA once TGTGCCAGCAGCGGGGGTTTGGGCAATCAGCCCCAGCATTTT CASSGGLGNQPQHF
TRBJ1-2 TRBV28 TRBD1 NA TGTGCCAGCAGTTGGGACAGTGGTGGGGAGGGCTACACCTTC CASSWDSGGEGYTF
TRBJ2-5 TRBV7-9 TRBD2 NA TGTGCCAGCAGCCCCAGGGTAGCGGGGATCCAAGAGACCCAGTACTTC CASSPRVAGIQETQYF
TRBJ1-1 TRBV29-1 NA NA TGCAGCGTGGGACTGGGCGGCACTGAAGCTTTCTTT CSVGLGGTEAFF
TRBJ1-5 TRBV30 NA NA TGTGCCTGGAGTGTACCTGGGGGGCCCCAGCATTTT CAWSVPGGPQHF
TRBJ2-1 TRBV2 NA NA TGTGCCAGCAGTGCCATGCAGAAATTCTTCTTC CASSAMQKFFF
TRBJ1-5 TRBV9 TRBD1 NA TGTGCCAGCGGGGGACAGGGGGGACAGCCCCAGCATTTT CASGGQGGQPQHF
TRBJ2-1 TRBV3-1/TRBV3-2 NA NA TGTGCCAGCAGCCAAAGATCGGGGTCGAGTCGCGGGGCAGCCTACAATGAGCAGTTCTTC CASSQRSGSSRGAAYNEQFF
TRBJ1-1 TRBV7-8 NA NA TGTGCCAGCAGCTTAGCGTGGACGGGGAACACTGAAGCTTTCTTT CASSLAWTGNTEAFF
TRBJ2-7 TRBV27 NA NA TGTGCCAGCAGTTTGGACATCTCCTACGAGCAGTACTTC CASSLDISYEQYF
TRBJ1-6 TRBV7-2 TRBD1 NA TGTGCCAGCAGCTTCGGGACAGGTTATTCACCCCTCCACTTT CASSFGTGYSPLHF
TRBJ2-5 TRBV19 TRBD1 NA TGTGCCACCAGACGGACAGGGGATTTTGAAGAGACCCAGTACTTC CATRRTGDFEETQYF
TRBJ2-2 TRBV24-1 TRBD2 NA TGTGCCACCAGTGACCCTGGACTAGCGGGTCAGATTGGGACCGGGGAGCTGTTTTTT CATSDPGLAGQIGTGELFF
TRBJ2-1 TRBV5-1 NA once TGCGCCAGCAGCGCGGGACAGCAAAACAATGAGCAGTTCTTC CASSAGQQNNEQFF
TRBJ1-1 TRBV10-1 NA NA TGCGCCAGCAGTCGGGACCTGAACACTGAAGCTTTCTTT CASSRDLNTEAFF
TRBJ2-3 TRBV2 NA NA TGTGCCAGCAGTAGACAGGCAGATACGCAGTATTTT CASSRQADTQYF
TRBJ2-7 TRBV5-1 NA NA TGCGCCAGCAGCGGGACACTACCCTACGAGCAGTACTTC CASSGTLPYEQYF